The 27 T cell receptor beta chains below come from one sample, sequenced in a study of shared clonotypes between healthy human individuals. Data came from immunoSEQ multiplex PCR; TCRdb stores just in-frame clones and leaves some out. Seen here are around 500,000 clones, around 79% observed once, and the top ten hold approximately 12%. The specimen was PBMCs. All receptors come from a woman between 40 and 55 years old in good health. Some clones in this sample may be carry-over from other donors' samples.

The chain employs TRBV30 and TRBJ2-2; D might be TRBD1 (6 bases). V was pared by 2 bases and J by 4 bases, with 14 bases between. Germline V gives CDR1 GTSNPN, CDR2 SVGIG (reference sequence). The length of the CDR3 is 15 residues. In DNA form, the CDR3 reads TGTGCCTGGAGTTTGGGCAGGGGTGGCACCGGGGAGCTGTTTTTT. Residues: CAWSLGRGGTGELFF.

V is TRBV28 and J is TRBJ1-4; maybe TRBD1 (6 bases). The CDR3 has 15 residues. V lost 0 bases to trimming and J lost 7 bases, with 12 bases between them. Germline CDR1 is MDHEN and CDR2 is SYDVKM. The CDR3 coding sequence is TGTGCCAGCAGTTTATGGGGCAGGGGAGGTGAAAAACTGTTTTTT. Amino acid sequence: CASSLWGRGGEKLFF.

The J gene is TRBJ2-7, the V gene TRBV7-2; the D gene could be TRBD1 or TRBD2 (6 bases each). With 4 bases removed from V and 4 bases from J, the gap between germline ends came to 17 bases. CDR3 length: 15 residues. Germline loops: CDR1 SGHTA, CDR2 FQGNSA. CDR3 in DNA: TGTGCCAGCAGCTCATTCCAGGGGAGGAATTACGAGCAGTACTTC. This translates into CASSSFQGRNYEQYF.

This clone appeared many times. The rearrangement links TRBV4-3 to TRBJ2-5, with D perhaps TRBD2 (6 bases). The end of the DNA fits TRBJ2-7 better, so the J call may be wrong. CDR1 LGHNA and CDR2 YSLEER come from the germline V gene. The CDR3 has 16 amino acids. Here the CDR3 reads CASSQGLSGLRAEQYF. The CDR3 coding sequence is TGCGCCAGCAGCCAGGGATTATCGGGACTCCGGGCCGAGCAGTACTTC.

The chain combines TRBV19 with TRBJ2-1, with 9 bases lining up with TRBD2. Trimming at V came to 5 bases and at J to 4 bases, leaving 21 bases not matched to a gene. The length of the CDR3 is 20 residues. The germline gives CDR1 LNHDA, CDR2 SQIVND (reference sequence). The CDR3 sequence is CASSPALYPGETSGYNEQFF. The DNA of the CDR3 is TGTGCCAGTAGTCCAGCCTTATACCCGGGAGAGACTAGCGGATACAATGAGCAGTTCTTC.

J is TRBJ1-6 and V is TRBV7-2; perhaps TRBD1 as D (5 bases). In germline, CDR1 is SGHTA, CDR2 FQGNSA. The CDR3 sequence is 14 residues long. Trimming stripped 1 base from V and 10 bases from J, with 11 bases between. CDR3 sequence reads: CASSLVMGGSPLHF. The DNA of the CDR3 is TGTGCCAGCAGCTTAGTGATGGGGGGATCACCCCTCCACTTT. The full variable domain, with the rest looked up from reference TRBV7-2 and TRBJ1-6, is GAGVSQSPSNKVTEKGKDVELRCDPISGHTALYWYRQSLGQGLEFLIYFQGNSAPDKSGLPSDRFSAERTGGSVSTLTIQRTQQEDSAVYLCASSLVMGGSPLHFGNGTRLTVT.

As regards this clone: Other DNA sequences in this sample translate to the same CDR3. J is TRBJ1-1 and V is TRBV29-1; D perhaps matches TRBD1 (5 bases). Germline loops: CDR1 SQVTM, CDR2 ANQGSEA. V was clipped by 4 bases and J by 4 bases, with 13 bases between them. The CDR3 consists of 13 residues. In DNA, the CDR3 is TGCAGCGTTGTTTCTCAGGGAGGCACTGAAGCTTTCTTT. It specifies CSVVSQGGTEAFF.

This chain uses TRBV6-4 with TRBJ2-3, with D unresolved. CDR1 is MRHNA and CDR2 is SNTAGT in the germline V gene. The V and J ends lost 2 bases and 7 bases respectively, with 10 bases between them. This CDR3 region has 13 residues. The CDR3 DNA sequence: TGTGCCAGCAGTGACCACCTGATGAATACGCAGTATTTT. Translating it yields CASSDHLMNTQYF.

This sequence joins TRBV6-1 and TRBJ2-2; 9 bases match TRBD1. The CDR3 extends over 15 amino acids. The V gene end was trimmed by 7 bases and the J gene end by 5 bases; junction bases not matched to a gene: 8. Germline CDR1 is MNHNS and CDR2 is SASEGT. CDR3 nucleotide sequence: TGTGCCAGCACCCCACAGGGGGCAGGGACCGGGGAGCTGTTTTTT. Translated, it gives CASTPQGAGTGELFF.

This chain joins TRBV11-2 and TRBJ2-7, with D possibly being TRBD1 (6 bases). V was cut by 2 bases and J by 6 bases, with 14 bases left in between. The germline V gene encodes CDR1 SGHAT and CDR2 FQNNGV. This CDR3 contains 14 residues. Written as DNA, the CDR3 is TGTGCCAGCAGCTTATGGTACAGGGTCTCCGAGCAGTACTTC. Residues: CASSLWYRVSEQYF. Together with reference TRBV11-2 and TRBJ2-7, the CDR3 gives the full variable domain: EAGVAQSPRYKIIEKRQSVAFWCNPISGHATLYWYQQILGQGPKLLIQFQNNGVVDDSQLPKDRFSAERLKGVDSTLKIQPAKLEDSAVYLCASSLWYRVSEQYFGPGTRLTVT.

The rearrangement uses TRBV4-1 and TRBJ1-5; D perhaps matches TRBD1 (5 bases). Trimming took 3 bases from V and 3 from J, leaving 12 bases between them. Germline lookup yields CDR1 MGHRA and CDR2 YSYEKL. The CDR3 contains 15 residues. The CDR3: CASSHPTGVNQPQHF. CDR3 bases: TGCGCCAGCAGCCACCCCACAGGAGTCAATCAGCCCCAGCATTTT.

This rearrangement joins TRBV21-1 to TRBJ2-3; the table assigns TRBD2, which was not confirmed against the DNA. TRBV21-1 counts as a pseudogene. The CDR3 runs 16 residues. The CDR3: CASSNESPRGTDTQYF. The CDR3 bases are TGTGCCAGCAGCAACGAGAGCCCCCGTGGCACAGATACGCAGTATTTT.

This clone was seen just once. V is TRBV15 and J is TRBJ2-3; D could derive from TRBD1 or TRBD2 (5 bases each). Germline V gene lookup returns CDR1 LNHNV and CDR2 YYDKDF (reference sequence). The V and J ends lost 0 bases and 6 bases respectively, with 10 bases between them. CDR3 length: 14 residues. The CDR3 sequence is CATSREHWGDTQYF. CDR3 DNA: TGTGCCACCAGCAGAGAACACTGGGGGGATACGCAGTATTTT.

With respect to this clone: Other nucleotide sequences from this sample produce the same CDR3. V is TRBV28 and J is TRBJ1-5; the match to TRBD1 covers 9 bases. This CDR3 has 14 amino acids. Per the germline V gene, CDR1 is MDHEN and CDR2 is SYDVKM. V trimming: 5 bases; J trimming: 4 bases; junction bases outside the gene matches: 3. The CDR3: CASSLDRGNQPQHF. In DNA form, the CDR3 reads TGTGCCAGCAGTCTTGACAGGGGGAATCAGCCCCAGCATTTT.

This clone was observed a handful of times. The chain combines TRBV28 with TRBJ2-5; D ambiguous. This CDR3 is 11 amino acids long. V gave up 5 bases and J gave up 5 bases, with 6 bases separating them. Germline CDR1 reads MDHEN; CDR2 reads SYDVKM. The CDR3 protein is CASSIWETQYF. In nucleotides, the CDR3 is TGTGCCAGCAGTATCTGGGAGACCCAGTACTTC. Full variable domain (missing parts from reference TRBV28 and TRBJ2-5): DVKVTQSSRYLVKRTGEKVFLECVQDMDHENMFWYRQDPGLGLRLIYFSYDVKMKEKGDIPEGYSVSREKKERFSLILESASTNQTSMYLCASSIWETQYFGPGTRLLVL.

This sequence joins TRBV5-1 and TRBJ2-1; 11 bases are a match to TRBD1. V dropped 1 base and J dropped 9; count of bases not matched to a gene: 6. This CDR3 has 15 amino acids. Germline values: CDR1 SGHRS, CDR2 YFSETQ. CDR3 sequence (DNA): TGCGCCAGCAGCTTGTCGCGGACAGGGGGCATTGAGCAGTTCTTC. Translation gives CASSLSRTGGIEQFF.

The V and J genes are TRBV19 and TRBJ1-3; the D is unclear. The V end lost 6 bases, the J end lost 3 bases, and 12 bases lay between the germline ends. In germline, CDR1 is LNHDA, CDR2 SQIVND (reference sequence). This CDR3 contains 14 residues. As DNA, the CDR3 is TGTGCCAGTAGCGATAGAGGATTTGGAAACACCATATATTTT. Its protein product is CASSDRGFGNTIYF.

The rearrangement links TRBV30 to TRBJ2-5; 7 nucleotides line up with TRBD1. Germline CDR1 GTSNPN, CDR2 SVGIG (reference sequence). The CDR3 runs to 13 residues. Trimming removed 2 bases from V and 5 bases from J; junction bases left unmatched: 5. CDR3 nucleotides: TGTGCCTGGAGTAACGGACAGGTGGAGACCCAGTACTTC. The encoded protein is CAWSNGQVETQYF. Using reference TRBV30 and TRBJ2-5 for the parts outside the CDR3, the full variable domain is SQTIHQWPATLVQPVGSPLSLECTVEGTSNPNLYWYRQAAGRGLQLLFYSVGIGQISSEVPQNLSASRPQDRQFILSSKKLLLSDSGFYLCAWSNGQVETQYFGPGTRLLVL.

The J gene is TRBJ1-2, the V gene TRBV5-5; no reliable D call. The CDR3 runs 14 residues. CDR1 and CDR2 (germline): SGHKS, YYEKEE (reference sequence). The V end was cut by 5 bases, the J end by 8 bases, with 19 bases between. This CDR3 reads CASSPPGDYGGYTF. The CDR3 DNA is TGTGCCAGCAGTCCCCCGGGCGATTATGGAGGCTACACCTTC.

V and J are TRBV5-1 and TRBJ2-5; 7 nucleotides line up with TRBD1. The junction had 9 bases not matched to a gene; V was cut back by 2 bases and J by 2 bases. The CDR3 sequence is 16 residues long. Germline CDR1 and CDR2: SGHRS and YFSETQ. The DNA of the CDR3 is TGCGCCAGCAGCTTACGCCGGGACAGCCTTCAAGAGACCCAGTACTTC. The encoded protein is CASSLRRDSLQETQYF.

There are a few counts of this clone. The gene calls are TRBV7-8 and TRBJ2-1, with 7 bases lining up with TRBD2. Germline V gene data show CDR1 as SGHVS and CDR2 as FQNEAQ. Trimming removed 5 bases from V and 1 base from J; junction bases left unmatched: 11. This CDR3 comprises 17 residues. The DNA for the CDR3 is TGTGCCAGCAGCCCCGACCCTCCGGGACTATCCTACAATGAGCAGTTCTTC. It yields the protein CASSPDPPGLSYNEQFF.

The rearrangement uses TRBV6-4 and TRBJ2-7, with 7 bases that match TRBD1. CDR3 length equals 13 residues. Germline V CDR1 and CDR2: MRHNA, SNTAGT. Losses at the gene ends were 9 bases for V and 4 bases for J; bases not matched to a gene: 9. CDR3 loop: CASARDRSYEQYF. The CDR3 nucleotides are TGTGCCAGTGCGAGGGACAGAAGTTACGAGCAGTACTTC.

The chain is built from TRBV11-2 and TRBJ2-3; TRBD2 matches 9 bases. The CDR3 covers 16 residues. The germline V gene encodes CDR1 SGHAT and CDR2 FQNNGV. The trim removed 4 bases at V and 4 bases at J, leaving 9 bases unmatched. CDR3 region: CASSSGLAIGADTQYF. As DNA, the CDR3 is TGTGCCAGCAGCTCAGGACTAGCGATTGGGGCAGATACGCAGTATTTT.

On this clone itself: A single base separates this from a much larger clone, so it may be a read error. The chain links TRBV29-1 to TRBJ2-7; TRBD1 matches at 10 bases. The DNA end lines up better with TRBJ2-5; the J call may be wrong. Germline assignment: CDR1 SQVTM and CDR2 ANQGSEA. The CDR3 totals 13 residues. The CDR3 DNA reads TGCAGCGTTCCTGGGACAGGGGCGGAGACCCAGTACTTC. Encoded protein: CSVPGTGAETQYF.

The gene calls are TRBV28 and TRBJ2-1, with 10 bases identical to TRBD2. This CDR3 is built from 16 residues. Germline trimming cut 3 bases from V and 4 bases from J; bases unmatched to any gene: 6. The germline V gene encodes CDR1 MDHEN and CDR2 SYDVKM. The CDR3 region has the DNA TGTGCCAGCAGTTTTATGGGACTAGCGAAGTACAATGAGCAGTTCTTC. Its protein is CASSFMGLAKYNEQFF.

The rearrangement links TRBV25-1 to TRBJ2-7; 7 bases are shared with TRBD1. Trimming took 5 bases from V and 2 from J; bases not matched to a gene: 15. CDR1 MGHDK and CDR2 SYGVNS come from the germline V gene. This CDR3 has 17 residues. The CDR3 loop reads CASSNPRGTGDPYEQYF. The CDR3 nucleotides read TGTGCCAGCAGTAACCCCAGAGGTACAGGGGATCCCTACGAGCAGTACTTC.

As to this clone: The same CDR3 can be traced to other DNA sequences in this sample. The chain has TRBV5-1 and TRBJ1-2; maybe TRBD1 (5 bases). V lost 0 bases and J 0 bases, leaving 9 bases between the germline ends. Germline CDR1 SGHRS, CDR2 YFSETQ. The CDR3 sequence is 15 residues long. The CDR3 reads CASSLVGGANYGYTF. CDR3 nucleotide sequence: TGCGCCAGCAGCTTGGTGGGGGGAGCTAACTATGGCTACACCTTC.